What follows is one T cell receptor beta chain and its context. The antigen is unknown. Study findings and constraints: Tumor memory CD4+ T cell TCR gene usage clustered with blood and lymph node memory CD4+ cells and lymph node naive CD4+ cells.

The CDR3 spans 15 residues. CDR1 and CDR2 from the germline V gene are LNHDA and SQIVND (reference sequence). V lost 6 bases and J 0 bases, leaving 14 bases between the germline ends. Full-length variable regions came from constant-region reverse primers plus semi-nested Nested Universal Primer A PCR. TCRdb fed the 5' RACE reads into MiXCR, producing one record per CDR3 protein. The table has about 62,000 distinct CDR3 sequences, around 30% seen once. This receptor was taken from a female donor with breast cancer. The chain links TRBV19 to TRBJ1-2; TRBD1 is a possible D gene (5 bases). Source material: tumor-infiltrating naive CD4+ T cells sorted from the breast tumor. Sample subset: naive CD4+ T cells, CD4+CD45RA+CD25-. CDR3 in amino acids: CASSHGATANYGYTF. CDR3 DNA: TGTGCCAGTAGCCACGGGGCTACAGCTAACTATGGCTACACCTTC.